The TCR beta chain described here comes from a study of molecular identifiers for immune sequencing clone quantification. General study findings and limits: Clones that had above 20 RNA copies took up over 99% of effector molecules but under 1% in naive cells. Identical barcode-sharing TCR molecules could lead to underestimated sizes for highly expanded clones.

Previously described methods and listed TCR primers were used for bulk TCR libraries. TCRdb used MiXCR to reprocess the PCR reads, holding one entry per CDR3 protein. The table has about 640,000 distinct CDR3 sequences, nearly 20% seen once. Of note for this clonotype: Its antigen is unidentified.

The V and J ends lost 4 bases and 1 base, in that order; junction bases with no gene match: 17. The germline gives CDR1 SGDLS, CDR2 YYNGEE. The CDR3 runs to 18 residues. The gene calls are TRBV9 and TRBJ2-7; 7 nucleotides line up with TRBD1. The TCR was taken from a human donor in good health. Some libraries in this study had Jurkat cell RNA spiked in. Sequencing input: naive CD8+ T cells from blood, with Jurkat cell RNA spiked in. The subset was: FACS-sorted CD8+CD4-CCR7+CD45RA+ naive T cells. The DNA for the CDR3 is TGTGCCAGCAGCCCCACTGCTTTTACCGGGACAGAGTCCTACGAGCAGTACTTC. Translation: CASSPTAFTGTESYEQYF. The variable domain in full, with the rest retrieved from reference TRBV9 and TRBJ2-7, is DSGVTQTPKHLITATGQRVTLRCSPRSGDLSVYWYQQSLDQGLQFLIQYYNGEERAKGNILERFSAQQFPDLHSELNLSSLELGDSALYFCASSPTAFTGTESYEQYFGPGTRLTVT.